The clone carrying this T cell receptor beta chain was recorded at least ten times. The antigen remains undetermined. All of the donors were Caucasians in good health. The sample belongs to a study of identical twins. General study findings and limits: The same donors were not followed; conclusions instead depended on cross-sectional statistical analysis.

Using its own MiXCR run on the 5' RACE reads, TCRdb lists one record per CDR3 protein. In the table there are hundreds of thousands of distinct CDR3 sequences, 8.6% of which are singletons. Germline V CDR1 and CDR2: GTSNPN, SVGIG (reference sequence). Trimming removed 4 bases from V and 7 bases from J, with 10 bases in between. There are 11 residues in the CDR3. The same sample was also studied in work on yellow fever vaccine responses in identical twins.

This chain uses TRBV30 with TRBJ1-1; no clear D gene. Sequencing was carried out using PBMCs. This sequence was found in a woman aged 18 to 35 in good health. The CDR3 DNA sequence: TGTGCCTGGATATATGTCAATGAAGCTTTCTTT. This encodes CAWIYVNEAFF.